The 18 T cell receptor beta chains listed next were all sequenced from one sample in a study of shared clonotypes between healthy human individuals. The table came from immunoSEQ multiplex PCR; TCRdb's copy has only in-frame clones and leaves some out. The table has a few million clones, roughly 93% seen once. CD8 cells regarded as naive lacked CD45RO, were positively chosen for CCR7, and omitted terminally differentiated effector memory CD45RA+ cells. The specimen sequenced was naive CD8+ T cells from PBMCs. Source of these receptors: a young man in good health. Some clones in this sample may be carry-over from other donors' samples.

The CDR3 sequence: CASSLPRKGQLRRQETQYF. CDR3 DNA: TGTGCCAGCAGCCTTCCCCGGAAGGGGCAACTCCGTAGACAAGAGACCCAGTACTTC. The rearrangement links TRBV5-6 to TRBJ2-5; D possibly corresponds to TRBD1 (5 bases). The V end was cut by 4 bases, the J end by 2 bases, with 27 bases between. The CDR3 length is 19 residues. CDR1 and CDR2 from the germline V gene are SGHDT and YYEEEE.

Written as DNA, the CDR3 is TGTGCCAGCAGCTTAAGACAGGGGGCCCCCTACAATGAGCAGTTCTTC. It yields the protein CASSLRQGAPYNEQFF. V usage is TRBV7-2 and J usage is TRBJ2-1; TRBD1 matches 10 bases. With 2 bases clipped from V and 2 bases from J, the junction kept 3 bases outside the gene matches. Per the germline V gene, CDR1 is SGHTA and CDR2 is FQGNSA. This CDR3 has 16 amino acids.

J is TRBJ2-5 and V is TRBV4-1; TRBD2 might be the D (5 bases). Trimming took 4 bases from V and 5 from J, leaving 14 bases between them. The CDR3 length is 14 residues. Germline CDR1 is MGHRA and CDR2 is YSYEKL. The CDR3 here is CASSPKRGSETQYF. In DNA form, the CDR3 reads TGCGCCAGCAGCCCTAAACGGGGTTCGGAGACCCAGTACTTC.

The chain joins TRBV4-2 to TRBJ2-7, with a possible D match to TRBD2 (5 bases). With 1 base removed from V and 4 bases from J, the gap between germline ends came to 11 bases. Germline CDR1 LGHNA, CDR2 YNFKEQ. The CDR3 has 14 residues. The CDR3, as DNA: TGTGCCAGCAGCCAAGTGGGTAGCGCATACGAGCAGTACTTC. Its translation is CASSQVGSAYEQYF.

The gene calls are TRBV28 and TRBJ2-7; TRBD1 matches 11 bases. J gave up 2 bases and V 4 bases, and 7 bases lay outside the gene matches. The CDR3 sequence is 16 residues long. CDR1 is MDHEN, CDR2 SYDVKM, per germline. In nucleotides, the CDR3 is TGTGCCAGCAGTTCTGGGACAGGGGGACGCACCTACGAGCAGTACTTC. Amino acids: CASSSGTGGRTYEQYF.

CDR3 loop: CASSPAGTEQFF. In DNA form, the CDR3 reads TGTGCCAGCAGCCCGGCGGGTACTGAGCAGTTCTTC. The chain carries TRBV14 and TRBJ2-1; D may be TRBD2 (5 bases). Germline CDR1 and CDR2: SGHDN and FVKESK. The CDR3 is 12 residues long. Trimming pared 4 bases from V and 9 bases from J, leaving 10 bases between.

The chain employs TRBV27 and TRBJ2-7; the match to TRBD1 covers 11 bases. The CDR3 contains 14 residues. The V segment lost 6 bases and the J segment 2 bases; nucleotides outside the gene matches: 3. Germline assignment: CDR1 MNHEY and CDR2 SMNVEV (reference sequence). CDR3 region: CASSGTGGPYEQYF. As DNA, the CDR3 is TGTGCCAGCAGCGGGACAGGGGGACCCTACGAGCAGTACTTC.

V gene TRBV6-5 combines with J gene TRBJ2-7, with TRBD1 matching 7 bases. Germline CDR1 reads MNHEY; CDR2 reads SVGAGI. With 2 bases clipped from V and 3 bases from J, the junction kept 7 bases outside the gene matches. This CDR3 is 15 amino acids long. In nucleotides, the CDR3 is TGTGCCAGCAGTTACGGAGTAGGGACAGTCTACGAGCAGTACTTC. This translates into CASSYGVGTVYEQYF.

This chain connects TRBV6-4 to TRBJ2-2; D not certain. Per the germline V gene, CDR1 is MRHNA and CDR2 is SNTAGT. The ends were cut back, 3 bases at V and 3 bases at J, with 8 bases in the middle. There are 14 residues in the CDR3. The CDR3 nucleotides read TGTGCCAGCAGTGATCGACGACACACCGGGGAGCTGTTTTTT. Translation: CASSDRRHTGELFF.

The count of this clone is one. The rearrangement uses TRBV7-6 and TRBJ2-7, with 11 nucleotides matching TRBD1. The CDR3 has 16 amino acids. Losses at the gene ends were 4 bases for V and 0 bases for J; bases not matched to a gene: 5. Germline V gene lookup returns CDR1 SGHVS and CDR2 FNYEAQ. DNA for the CDR3: TGTGCCAGCAGCTCTGCGGGACAGGGGGGCTCCTACGAGCAGTACTTC. Protein: CASSSAGQGGSYEQYF.

The chain recombines TRBV7-9 with TRBJ2-7; D is uncertain. This CDR3 spans 13 amino acids. Trimming cost V 1 base and J 7 bases, with 11 bases left between them. The germline V gene has CDR1 SEHNR and CDR2 FQNEAQ (reference sequence). The CDR3 nucleotides read TGTGCCAGCAGCTTAGAAGGCGGTGGGGAGCAGTACTTC. Translating gives CASSLEGGGEQYF.

The gene calls are TRBV18 and TRBJ2-7, with D possibly TRBD2 on 5 matching bases. Germline-derived CDR1 and CDR2 are KGHSH and LQKENI. Between the trimmed V and J ends, which lost 0 bases and 3 bases, there was a span of 12 bases. The CDR3 runs to 15 residues. The chain's CDR3 is CASSPPMAEVYEQYF. Here the CDR3 DNA reads TGTGCCAGCTCACCACCGATGGCGGAGGTCTACGAGCAGTACTTC.

This chain joins TRBV6-6 and TRBJ1-4; no reliable D call. Per germline, CDR1 MNHNY and CDR2 SVGAGI (reference sequence). The V and J ends lost 0 bases and 0 bases respectively, with 5 bases between them. The CDR3 runs 15 residues. CDR3 in DNA: TGTGCCAGCAGTTACTCGCAGGCAACTAATGAAAAACTGTTTTTT. Encoded protein: CASSYSQATNEKLFF.

V gene TRBV15 combines with J gene TRBJ2-2; D unresolved. This CDR3 is 15 amino acids long. Germline loops: CDR1 LNHNV, CDR2 YYDKDF (reference sequence). Trimming left V 0 bases short and J 2 bases short, with 7 bases between. CDR3 loop: CATSRDFGNTGELFF. The CDR3, as DNA: TGTGCCACCAGCAGAGACTTCGGTAACACCGGGGAGCTGTTTTTT.

The chain joins TRBV6-4 to TRBJ2-1, with a weak D call TRBD2 (7 bases). This CDR3 is built from 16 residues. CDR1 and CDR2 from the germline V gene are MRHNA and SNTAGT. V was cut by 7 bases and J by 0 bases, with 16 bases left in between. The CDR3 sequence is CASNLAGASSYNEQFF. CDR3 sequence (DNA): TGTGCCAGCAACTTGGCGGGGGCGAGCTCCTACAATGAGCAGTTCTTC.

V gene TRBV7-9 combines with J gene TRBJ2-7, with a possible D match to TRBD1 (6 bases). Per germline, CDR1 SEHNR and CDR2 FQNEAQ (reference sequence). V was trimmed by 4 bases and J by 5 bases, leaving 21 bases between them. This CDR3 comprises 16 residues. Written as DNA, the CDR3 is TGTGCCAGCAGCTCACCTTTAGGGGGTCTCGTCGACGAGCAGTACTTC. Translating gives CASSSPLGGLVDEQYF.

The rearrangement links TRBV29-1 to TRBJ1-2, with D unresolved. CDR1 and CDR2 (germline): SQVTM, ANQGSEA. V was trimmed by 6 bases and J by 3 bases, leaving 11 bases between them. The CDR3 runs 12 residues. DNA for the CDR3: TGCAGCGTACGAGGGCAGGACTATGGCTACACCTTC. It specifies CSVRGQDYGYTF.

In DNA form, the CDR3 reads TGTGCCAGCAGGCCGGGGACAGCGCTGTATGGCTACACCTTC. It encodes CASRPGTALYGYTF. The chain links TRBV6-5 to TRBJ1-2, with TRBD1 matching over 7 bases. The CDR3 runs to 14 residues. With 6 bases clipped from V and 5 bases from J, the junction kept 9 bases outside the gene matches. From germline, CDR1 is MNHEY and CDR2 SVGAGI.